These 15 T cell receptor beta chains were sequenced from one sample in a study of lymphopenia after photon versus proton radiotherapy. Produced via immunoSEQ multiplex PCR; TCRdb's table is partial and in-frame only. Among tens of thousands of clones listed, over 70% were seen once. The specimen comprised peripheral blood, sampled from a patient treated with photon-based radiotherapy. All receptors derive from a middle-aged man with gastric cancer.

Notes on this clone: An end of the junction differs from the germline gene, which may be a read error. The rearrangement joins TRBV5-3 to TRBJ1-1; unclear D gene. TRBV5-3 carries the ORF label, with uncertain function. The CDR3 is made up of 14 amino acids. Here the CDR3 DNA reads TGTGCCAGCAGCTTTCCCGGGAGGGAGACTGAAGCTTTCTTT. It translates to CASSFPGRETEAFF.

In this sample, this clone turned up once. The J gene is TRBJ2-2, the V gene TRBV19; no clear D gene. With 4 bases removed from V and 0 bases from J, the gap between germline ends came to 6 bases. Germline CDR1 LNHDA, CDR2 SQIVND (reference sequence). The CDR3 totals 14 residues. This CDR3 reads CASSTGANTGELFF. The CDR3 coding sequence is TGTGCCAGTAGTACTGGAGCGAACACCGGGGAGCTGTTTTTT.

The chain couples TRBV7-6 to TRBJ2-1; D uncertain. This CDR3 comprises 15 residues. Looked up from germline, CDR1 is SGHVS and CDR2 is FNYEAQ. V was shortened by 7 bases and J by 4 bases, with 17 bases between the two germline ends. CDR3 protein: CASTPSALNYNEQFF. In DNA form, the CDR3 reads TGTGCCAGCACCCCTTCTGCTTTGAATTACAATGAGCAGTTCTTC.

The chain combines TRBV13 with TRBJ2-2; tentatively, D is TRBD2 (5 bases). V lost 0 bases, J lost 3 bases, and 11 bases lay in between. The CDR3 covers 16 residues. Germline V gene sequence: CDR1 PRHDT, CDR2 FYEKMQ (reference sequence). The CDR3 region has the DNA TGTGCCAGCAGCTTAGGAATTCCCGGGGACACCGGGGAGCTGTTTTTT. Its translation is CASSLGIPGDTGELFF. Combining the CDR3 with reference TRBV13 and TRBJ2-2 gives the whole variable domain AAGVIQSPRHLIKEKRETATLKCYPIPRHDTVYWYQQGPGQDPQFLISFYEKMQSDKGSIPDRFSAQQFSDYHSELNMSSLELGDSALYFCASSLGIPGDTGELFFGEGSRLTVL.

Here the CDR3 DNA reads TGTGCCAGCAGCTTGATGGACAGGGGGTTCCACGAGCAGTACTTC. Protein product: CASSLMDRGFHEQYF. The rearrangement uses TRBV5-6 and TRBJ2-7, with 10 bases identical to TRBD1. The CDR3 length is 15 residues. The V gene's germline CDR1 is SGHDT and CDR2 YYEEEE. The ends lost 1 base at V and 5 bases at J; junction bases unmatched: 6.

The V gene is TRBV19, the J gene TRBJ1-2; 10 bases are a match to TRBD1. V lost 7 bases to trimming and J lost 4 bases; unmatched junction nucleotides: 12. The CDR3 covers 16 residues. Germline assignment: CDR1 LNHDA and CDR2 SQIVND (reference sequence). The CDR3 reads CASKRQGAGKGYGYTF. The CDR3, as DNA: TGTGCCAGTAAAAGACAGGGGGCAGGGAAGGGCTATGGCTACACCTTC. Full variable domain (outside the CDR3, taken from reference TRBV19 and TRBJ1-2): DGGITQSPKYLFRKEGQNVTLSCEQNLNHDAMYWYRQDPGQGLRLIYYSQIVNDFQKGDIAEGYSVSREKKESFPLTVTSAQKNPTAFYLCASKRQGAGKGYGYTFGSGTRLTVV.

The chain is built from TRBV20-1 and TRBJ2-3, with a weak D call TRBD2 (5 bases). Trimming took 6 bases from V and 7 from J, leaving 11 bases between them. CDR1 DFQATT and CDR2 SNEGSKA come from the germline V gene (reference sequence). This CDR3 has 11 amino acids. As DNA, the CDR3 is TGCAGTGCCCACGGGGAATATACGCAGTATTTT. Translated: CSAHGEYTQYF.

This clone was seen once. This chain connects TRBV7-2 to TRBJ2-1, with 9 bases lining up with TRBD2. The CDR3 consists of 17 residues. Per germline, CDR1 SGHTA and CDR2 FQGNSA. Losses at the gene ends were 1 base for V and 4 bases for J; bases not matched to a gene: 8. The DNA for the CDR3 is TGTGCCAGCAGCTTAGGGGTAGCGGGAGAAGCTTACAATGAGCAGTTCTTC. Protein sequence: CASSLGVAGEAYNEQFF. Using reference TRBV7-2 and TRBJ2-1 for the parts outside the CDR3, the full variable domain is GAGVSQSPSNKVTEKGKDVELRCDPISGHTALYWYRQSLGQGLEFLIYFQGNSAPDKSGLPSDRFSAERTGGSVSTLTIQRTQQEDSAVYLCASSLGVAGEAYNEQFFGPGTRLTVL.

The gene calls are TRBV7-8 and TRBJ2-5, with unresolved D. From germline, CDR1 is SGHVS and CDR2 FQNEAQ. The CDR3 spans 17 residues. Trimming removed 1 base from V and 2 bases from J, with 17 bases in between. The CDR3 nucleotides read TGTGCCAGCAGCTTAGACGCCCAATCACCTTCTCAAGAGACCCAGTACTTC. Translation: CASSLDAQSPSQETQYF.

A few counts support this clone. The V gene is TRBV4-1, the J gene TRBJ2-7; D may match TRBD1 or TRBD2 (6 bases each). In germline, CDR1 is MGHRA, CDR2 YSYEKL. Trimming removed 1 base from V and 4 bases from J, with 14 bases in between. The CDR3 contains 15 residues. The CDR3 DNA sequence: TGCGCCAGCAGCCAAGCCTCTACAGGGAGGTACGAGCAGTACTTC. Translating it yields CASSQASTGRYEQYF.

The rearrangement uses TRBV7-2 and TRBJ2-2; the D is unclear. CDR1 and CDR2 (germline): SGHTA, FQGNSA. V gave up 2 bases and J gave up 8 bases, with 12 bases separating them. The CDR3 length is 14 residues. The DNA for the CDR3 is TGTGCCAGCAGCTTAACGGCAAAAGCGGGGGAGCTGTTTTTT. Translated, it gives CASSLTAKAGELFF.

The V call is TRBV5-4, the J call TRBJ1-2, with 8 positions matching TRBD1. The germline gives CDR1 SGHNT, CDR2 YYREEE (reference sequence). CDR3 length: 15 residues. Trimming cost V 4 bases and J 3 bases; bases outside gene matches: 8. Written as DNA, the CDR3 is TGTGCCAGCAGCCAGACAGGGGATGGGGACTATGGCTACACCTTC. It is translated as CASSQTGDGDYGYTF.

CDR3 coding DNA: TGTGCCAGTAGTATAGATCGCGGAGGATATGGCTACACCTTC. Protein sequence: CASSIDRGGYGYTF. The V call is TRBV19, the J call TRBJ1-2; no clear D gene. V was pared by 0 bases and J by 5 bases, with 10 bases between. Germline V gene data show CDR1 as LNHDA and CDR2 as SQIVND (reference sequence). This CDR3 is built from 14 residues.

CDR3 DNA sequence: TGTGCCAGCAGTCGGGACGGCGGCCGAGGGAGGACCCAGTACTTC. Residues: CASSRDGGRGRTQYF. The genes are TRBV2 and TRBJ2-5, with D perhaps given as TRBD1 or TRBD2 (5 bases each). The ends were cut back, 5 bases at V and 7 bases at J, with 20 bases in the middle. Germline V lookup: CDR1 SNHLY, CDR2 FYNNEI. The CDR3 is made up of 15 amino acids.

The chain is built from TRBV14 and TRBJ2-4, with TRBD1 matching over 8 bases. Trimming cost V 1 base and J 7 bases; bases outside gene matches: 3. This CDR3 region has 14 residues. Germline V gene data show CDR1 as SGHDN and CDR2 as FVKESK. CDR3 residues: CASSQVGQENIQYF. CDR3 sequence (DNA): TGTGCCAGCAGCCAAGTGGGACAGGAGAACATTCAGTACTTC.